Shown below are 14 T cell receptor beta chains from a single sample sequenced in a study of blood T cell repertoires in COVID-19. The method was immunoSEQ multiplex PCR; TCRdb's version includes in-frame clones alone and lacks a portion of them. The profile shows fewer than 300,000 clones, approximately 83% of them singletons. Sequencing used peripheral blood. Receptor source: a woman aged 50 to 60 who had recovered from COVID-19.

The V and J genes are TRBV6-6 and TRBJ2-5, with a possible D match to TRBD2 (5 bases). CDR1 MNHNY and CDR2 SVGAGI come from the germline V gene (reference sequence). Trimming removed 7 bases at V and 2 bases at J, with 20 bases between. This CDR3 has 16 residues. The CDR3 region has the DNA TGTGCCAGCACCGACCGGACCTTAGCGAAGCAAGAGACCCAGTACTTC. This codes for CASTDRTLAKQETQYF.

This rearrangement joins TRBV5-1 to TRBJ1-2; 10 bases map to TRBD1. This CDR3 is 13 amino acids long. V was pared by 6 bases and J by 7 bases, with 6 bases of the junction left unmatched. The germline CDR1 and CDR2 sequences are SGHRS and YFSETQ. CDR3 sequence (DNA): TGCGCCAGCACTGGGACAGGGGAAGTTGGCTACACCTTC. Protein: CASTGTGEVGYTF.

This chain joins TRBV5-1 and TRBJ2-5, with 8 bases aligning to TRBD2. The J segment lost 4 bases and the V segment lost 4 bases, leaving 6 bases of the junction unmatched. The length of the CDR3 is 14 residues. From germline, CDR1 is SGHRS and CDR2 YFSETQ. CDR3 DNA: TGCGCCAGCAGCCCCGGGGGGGGGCGAGAGACCCAGTACTTC. Encoded protein: CASSPGGGRETQYF.

The rearrangement uses TRBV29-1 and TRBJ1-2, with TRBD1 matching 8 bases. In germline, CDR1 is SQVTM, CDR2 ANQGSEA. J lost 9 bases, V lost 6 bases, and 15 bases had no gene match. The CDR3 contains 14 residues. The CDR3 spells CSVGSGGSTIRYTF. DNA for the CDR3: TGCAGCGTCGGATCAGGGGGCTCTACTATACGCTACACCTTC.

CDR3 residues: CASSFDPLGAGAYEQYF. As DNA, the CDR3 is TGTGCCAGCAGTTTCGACCCTCTGGGCGCGGGGGCCTACGAGCAGTACTTC. The rearrangement uses TRBV27 and TRBJ2-7; 7 bases agree with TRBD2. The CDR3 runs to 17 residues. The V gene end was trimmed by 3 bases and the J gene end by 2 bases; junction bases not matched to a gene: 13. From germline, CDR1 is MNHEY and CDR2 SMNVEV (reference sequence).

The V gene is TRBV6-5, the J gene TRBJ2-3; D gene unclear. CDR1 is MNHEY and CDR2 is SVGAGI in the germline V gene. V was pared by 7 bases and J by 2 bases, with 13 bases between. The CDR3 has 14 amino acids. The CDR3 bases are TGTGCCAGCACTAGAGACCTTAACACAGATACGCAGTATTTT. It specifies CASTRDLNTDTQYF.

The chain uses TRBV9 and TRBJ2-2; 13 nucleotides line up with TRBD2. There are 19 residues in the CDR3. With V trimmed by 0 bases and J by 0 bases, 5 bases remained unmatched. The germline V gene has CDR1 SGDLS and CDR2 YYNGEE. The CDR3 DNA follows: TGTGCCAGCAGCGTAGGCGGACTAGCGGGGGCCCCGAACACCGGGGAGCTGTTTTTT. As protein: CASSVGGLAGAPNTGELFF.

The V call is TRBV5-4, the J call TRBJ2-5; D perhaps matches TRBD1 (6 bases). Trimming removed 0 bases at V and 0 bases at J, with 9 bases between. Germline loops: CDR1 SGHNT, CDR2 YYREEE (reference sequence). The CDR3 covers 15 residues. CDR3 DNA sequence: TGTGCCAGCAGCTTGGCAGGGGCCAACCAAGAGACCCAGTACTTC. Translation: CASSLAGANQETQYF.

The chain combines TRBV9 with TRBJ2-5, with 11 positions matching TRBD2. Germline V CDR1 and CDR2: SGDLS, YYNGEE. J gave up 5 bases and V 4 bases, and 7 bases lay outside the gene matches. This CDR3 is 15 amino acids long. CDR3 sequence: CASSPSLAGAETQYF. The DNA of the CDR3 is TGTGCCAGCAGCCCGTCACTAGCGGGAGCGGAGACCCAGTACTTC.

The rearrangement links TRBV11-2 to TRBJ2-3; 7 bases are a match to TRBD1. Germline V gene sequence: CDR1 SGHAT, CDR2 FQNNGV. The CDR3 is made up of 15 amino acids. The V and J ends lost 6 bases and 3 bases, in that order; junction bases with no gene match: 9. CDR3 DNA sequence: TGTGCCAGCAGACCTCCGGGACAGATGACAGATACGCAGTATTTT. Translated: CASRPPGQMTDTQYF.

V usage is TRBV4-1 and J usage is TRBJ1-5; D gene uncertain. The CDR3 runs to 15 residues. Trimming took 0 bases from V and 7 from J, leaving 13 bases between them. Germline CDR1 MGHRA, CDR2 YSYEKL. The CDR3 region has the DNA TGCGCCAGCAGCCAAGAGGCGGGGATCGGCCAGCCCCAGCATTTT. Its protein is CASSQEAGIGQPQHF.

The chain carries TRBV7-3 and TRBJ2-1; tentative D call: TRBD1 (5 bases). The V and J ends lost 4 bases and 14 bases respectively, with 24 bases between them. CDR3 length: 15 residues. CDR1 SGHTA and CDR2 FQGTGA come from the germline V gene. The CDR3 nucleotides read TGTGCCAGCAGCTGTCCCGGGCGGTGGGCCGACAGCGAGTTCTTC. It translates to CASSCPGRWADSEFF. Complete variable domain (other parts from reference TRBV7-3 and TRBJ2-1): GAGVSQTPSNKVTEKGKYVELRCDPISGHTALYWYRQSLGQGPEFLIYFQGTGAADDSGLPNDRFFAVRPEGSVSTLKIQRTERGDSAVYLCASSCPGRWADSEFFGPGTRLTVL.

This chain joins TRBV3-1 (or the pseudogene TRBV3-2) and TRBJ2-7; D might be TRBD1 (6 bases). There are 15 residues in the CDR3. Between the trimmed V and J ends, which lost 2 bases and 5 bases, there was a span of 16 bases. Germline lookup yields CDR1 LGHDT and CDR2 YNNKEL (reference sequence). The CDR3 loop is CASSQHQGLSDEQYF. Here the CDR3 DNA reads TGTGCCAGCAGCCAACACCAGGGGCTGTCGGACGAGCAGTACTTC.

This clone was found once. The chain couples TRBV7-2 to TRBJ1-2; 7 positions agree with TRBD1. The V segment lost 5 bases and the J segment 2 bases; nucleotides outside the gene matches: 5. CDR1 is SGHTA, CDR2 FQGNSA, per germline. The CDR3 loop spans 14 amino acids. The CDR3, as DNA: TGTGCCAGCAGCGGCCAGACAGGGAACTATGGCTACACCTTC. Its protein product is CASSGQTGNYGYTF.